What follows are 7 T cell receptor beta chains derived from one specimen sequenced in a study of T cells in localized non-small cell lung cancer. Repertoires were generated with immunoSEQ multiplex PCR, while TCRdb's copy carries only in-frame clones and drops some. Altogether roughly 53,000 clones are present, around four fifths being singletons, with the ten largest covering approximately 18%. This sample comprised peripheral blood mononuclear cells, obtained before any cancer treatment. The receptors stem from a man aged 40 to 75 with stage III lung adenocarcinoma.

The CDR3 spells CASSLYGTSGVNEQFF. Written as DNA, the CDR3 is TGTGCCAGCAGTTTATACGGGACTAGCGGCGTCAATGAGCAGTTCTTC. V gene TRBV6-6 combines with J gene TRBJ2-1; 11 bases align to TRBD2. J was trimmed by 6 bases and V by 4 bases; bases with no gene match: 8. Germline CDR1 MNHNY, CDR2 SVGAGI (reference sequence). This CDR3 region has 16 residues.

The V and J genes are TRBV7-3 and TRBJ1-2; TRBD1 agrees at 7 bases. Germline V gives CDR1 SGHTA, CDR2 FQGTGA. V lost 5 bases to trimming and J lost 7 bases; unmatched junction nucleotides: 7. This CDR3 is 13 amino acids long. The CDR3 coding sequence is TGTGCCAGCAGCAACAGGGGTAGTGGTGGCTACACCTTC. This translates into CASSNRGSGGYTF.

The chain links TRBV7-9 to TRBJ1-1, with 7 bases matching TRBD1. The germline V gene encodes CDR1 SEHNR and CDR2 FQNEAQ (reference sequence). CDR3 length: 13 residues. The ends lost 2 bases at V and 4 bases at J; junction bases unmatched: 1. For the CDR3, the DNA is TGTGCCAGCAGCTTACGACAGGGCACTGAAGCTTTCTTT. Amino acids: CASSLRQGTEAFF. Full variable domain (remainder filled in from reference TRBV7-9 and TRBJ1-1): DTGVSQNPRHKITKRGQNVTFRCDPISEHNRLYWYRQTLGQGPEFLTYFQNEAQLEKSRLLSDRFSAERPKGSFSTLEIQRTEQGDSAMYLCASSLRQGTEAFFGQGTRLTVV.

The gene calls are TRBV21-1 and TRBJ1-6; the table's D gene call, TRBD1, was not cross checked with the DNA. TRBV21-1 has pseudogene status. The CDR3 runs to 15 residues. DNA for the CDR3: TGTGCCAGCGTAATAGGGACAGGGCGGAATTCACCCCTCCACTTT. This gives the protein CASVIGTGRNSPLHF.

This chain joins TRBV10-3 and TRBJ1-6; D unclear. V lost 6 bases and J 7 bases, leaving 13 bases between the germline ends. The CDR3 spans 14 residues. The germline gives CDR1 ENHRY, CDR2 SYGVKD. CDR3 sequence reads: CAIRPFGENSPLHF. CDR3 nucleotide sequence: TGTGCCATCAGACCATTCGGGGAAAATTCACCCCTCCACTTT.

This chain uses TRBV10-1 with TRBJ2-7, with TRBD2 identical over 7 bases. V was clipped by 2 bases and J by 6 bases; unmatched bases: 7. The germline gives CDR1 WNHNN, CDR2 SYGVQD (reference sequence). The CDR3 covers 14 residues. CDR3 amino acids: CASSEGLGTPEQYF. The CDR3 nucleotides read TGCGCCAGCAGTGAGGGACTAGGGACGCCCGAGCAGTACTTC.

Worth noting for this clone: The sample carries other DNA sequences with the same CDR3. The V call is TRBV6-4, the J call TRBJ1-1; TRBD1 might be the D (6 bases). Per the germline V gene, CDR1 is MRHNA and CDR2 is SNTAGT. This CDR3 has 14 amino acids. The V end lost 0 bases, the J end lost 4 bases, and 9 bases lay between the germline ends. In DNA, the CDR3 is TGTGCCAGCAGTGACTCGAGCAGGGGCACTGAAGCTTTCTTT. Residues: CASSDSSRGTEAFF.